This TCR beta chain was observed in a study of T cell changes during pregnancy in multiple sclerosis. Some clones are missing from TCRdb's copy, which holds only in-frame ones; the method was immunoSEQ multiplex PCR. This sample has 60,000 or so clones, with roughly nine tenths found just once. The sequences come from CD4+ T cells from peripheral blood mononuclear cells, collected after pregnancy. The sequence came from a female donor in good health, enrolled as a control in a pregnancy study.

The CDR3, as DNA: TGTGCCAGTAGTACTAACAGGGATGTAAACGAGCAGTACTTC. Its protein is CASSTNRDVNEQYF. The rearrangement uses TRBV19 and TRBJ2-7; tentatively, D is TRBD1 (6 bases). CDR3 length equals 14 residues. The germline V and J ends were trimmed by 4 bases and 5 bases, with 15 bases remaining between them. Germline loops: CDR1 LNHDA, CDR2 SQIVND (reference sequence).